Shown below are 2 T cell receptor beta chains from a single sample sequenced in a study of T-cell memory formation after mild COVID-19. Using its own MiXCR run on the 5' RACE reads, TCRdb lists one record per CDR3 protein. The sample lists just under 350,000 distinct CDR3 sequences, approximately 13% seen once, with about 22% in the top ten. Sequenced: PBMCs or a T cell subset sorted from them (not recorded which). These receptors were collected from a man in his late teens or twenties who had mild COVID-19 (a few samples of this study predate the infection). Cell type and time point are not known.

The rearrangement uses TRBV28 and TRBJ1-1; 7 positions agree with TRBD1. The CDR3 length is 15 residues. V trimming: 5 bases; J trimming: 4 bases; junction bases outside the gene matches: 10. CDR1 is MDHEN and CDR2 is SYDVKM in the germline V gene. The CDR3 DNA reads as TGTGCCAGCAGTCCTTCGACAGGGCACGGCACTGAAGCTTTCTTT. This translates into CASSPSTGHGTEAFF.

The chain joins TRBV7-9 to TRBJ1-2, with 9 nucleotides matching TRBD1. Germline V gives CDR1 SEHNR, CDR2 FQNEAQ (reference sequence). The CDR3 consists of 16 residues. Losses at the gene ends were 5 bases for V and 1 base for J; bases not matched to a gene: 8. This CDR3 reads CASSPTRTGVNYGYTF. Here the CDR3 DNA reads TGTGCCAGCAGCCCAACGCGGACAGGGGTTAACTATGGCTACACCTTC.